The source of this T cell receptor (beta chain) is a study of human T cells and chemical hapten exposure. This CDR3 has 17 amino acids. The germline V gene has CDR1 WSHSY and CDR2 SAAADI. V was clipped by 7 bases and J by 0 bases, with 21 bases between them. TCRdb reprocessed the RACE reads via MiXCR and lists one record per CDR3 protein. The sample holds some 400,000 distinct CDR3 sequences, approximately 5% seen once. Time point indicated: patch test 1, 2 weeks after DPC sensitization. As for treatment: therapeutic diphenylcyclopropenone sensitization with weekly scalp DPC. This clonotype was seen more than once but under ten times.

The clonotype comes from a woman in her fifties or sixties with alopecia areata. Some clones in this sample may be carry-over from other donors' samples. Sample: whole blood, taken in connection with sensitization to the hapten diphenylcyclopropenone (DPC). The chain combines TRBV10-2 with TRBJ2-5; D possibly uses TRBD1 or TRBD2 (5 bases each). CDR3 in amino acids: CASTPGQATHYQETQYF. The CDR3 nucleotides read TGCGCCAGCACGCCGGGGCAGGCCACTCATTACCAAGAGACCCAGTACTTC.